The rows below give T cell receptor beta chains drawn from one sample of a study of metastatic and nonmetastatic thyroid tumors. MiXCR re-clonotyped the PCR reads for TCRdb. In the table there are about 85,000 clones, 8% to 9.5% of which are singletons. The material sequenced was blood. The receptors derive from a female donor with papillary thyroid cancer or a benign thyroid nodule (not recorded which). Some clones in this sample may be carry-over from other donors' samples. Both conserved end residues are part of each CDR3. Some rows have no size entry. The others give once, few or many, or a class for an expanded clone.

clone size: few; J gene: TRBJ1-2; V gene: TRBV6-1; CDR3 protein: CASLWTGGNYGYTF
clone size: many; J gene: TRBJ2-5; V gene: TRBV19; CDR3 protein: CASSKETAQETQYF
clone size: many; J gene: TRBJ1-2; V gene: TRBV6-1; CDR3 protein: CASGLREDGYTF
clone size: many; J gene: TRBJ1-5; V gene: TRBV2; CDR3 protein: CASSEWGQVQPQHF
clone size: .; J gene: TRBJ1-4; V gene: TRBV28; CDR3 protein: CASSFGTGDEKLFF
clone size: few; J gene: TRBJ1-2; V gene: TRBV19; CDR3 protein: CASSRSTGAKYGYTF
clone size: .; J gene: TRBJ2-1; V gene: TRBV13; CDR3 protein: CASSLTSGRASGSYNEQFF
clone size: many; J gene: TRBJ1-6; V gene: TRBV7-8; CDR3 protein: CASSPDRGGSPLHF
clone size: .; J gene: TRBJ1-1; V gene: TRBV14; CDR3 protein: CASSQGRGMDTEAFF
clone size: many; J gene: TRBJ1-2; V gene: TRBV28; CDR3 protein: CASTPTGAGYTF
clone size: few; J gene: TRBJ2-3; V gene: TRBV12-3/TRBV12-4; CDR3 protein: CARTIGGASTDTQYF
clone size: many; J gene: TRBJ1-1; V gene: TRBV11-2; CDR3 protein: CASSSTGGRRNTEAFF
clone size: many; J gene: TRBJ1-5; V gene: TRBV12-3/TRBV12-4; CDR3 protein: CASSFSNQPQHF
clone size: many; J gene: TRBJ1-1; V gene: TRBV4-1; CDR3 protein: CASSLSRDTEAFF
clone size: many; J gene: TRBJ1-5; V gene: TRBV11-1; CDR3 protein: CASSPGGPYSNQPQHF
clone size: many; J gene: TRBJ2-5; V gene: TRBV12-3/TRBV12-4; CDR3 protein: CASSFRGLETQYF
clone size: many; J gene: TRBJ2-1; V gene: TRBV20-1; CDR3 protein: CSARADRGRGSGDLSYNEQFF
clone size: many; J gene: TRBJ2-7; V gene: TRBV28; CDR3 protein: CASRLTTRPYEQYF
clone size: many; J gene: TRBJ1-2; V gene: TRBV25-1; CDR3 protein: CASSGRRQGAGYTF
clone size: .; J gene: TRBJ1-1; V gene: TRBV6-2/TRBV6-3; CDR3 protein: CANSYPENTEAFF
clone size: many; J gene: TRBJ1-1; V gene: TRBV19; CDR3 protein: CASSPTRTGNTEAFF
clone size: .; J gene: TRBJ1-5; V gene: TRBV6-1; CDR3 protein: CASSGIDGNQPQHF
clone size: many; J gene: TRBJ1-1; V gene: TRBV19; CDR3 protein: CASSTRDWENTEAFF
clone size: few; J gene: TRBJ2-1; V gene: TRBV5-6; CDR3 protein: CASSLRQGPNEQFF
clone size: many; J gene: TRBJ2-1; V gene: TRBV20-1; CDR3 protein: CSASRTNYNEQFF
clone size: many; J gene: TRBJ1-3; V gene: TRBV5-4; CDR3 protein: CASSLAGAESNTIYF
clone size: few; J gene: TRBJ1-4; V gene: TRBV30; CDR3 protein: CAWSVLQGAEKLFF
clone size: .; J gene: TRBJ1-2; V gene: TRBV20-1; CDR3 protein: CSASSLGTGYNYGYTF
clone size: many; J gene: TRBJ1-2; V gene: TRBV2; CDR3 protein: CASSEEGVYGYTF
clone size: many; J gene: TRBJ2-7; V gene: TRBV4-1; CDR3 protein: CASRGTSGASSYEQYF
clone size: .; J gene: TRBJ2-5; V gene: TRBV20-1; CDR3 protein: CSARYTTGQETQYF
clone size: .; J gene: TRBJ1-5; V gene: TRBV30; CDR3 protein: CARRVQGGSNQPQHF
clone size: many; J gene: TRBJ2-5; V gene: TRBV5-1; CDR3 protein: CASSYKETQYF
clone size: .; J gene: TRBJ1-2; V gene: TRBV6-1; CDR3 protein: CASTGHLGSGYTF
clone size: .; J gene: TRBJ2-2; V gene: TRBV5-1; CDR3 protein: CASSRLGFPNTGELFF
clone size: .; J gene: TRBJ2-5; V gene: TRBV5-1; CDR3 protein: CASSFDRLGETQYF
clone size: many; J gene: TRBJ1-2; V gene: TRBV7-2; CDR3 protein: CASSGRYNYGYTF
clone size: many; J gene: TRBJ1-1; V gene: TRBV6-2/TRBV6-3; CDR3 protein: CASSYLQGAIEAFF
clone size: .; J gene: TRBJ1-2; V gene: TRBV6-6; CDR3 protein: CASSYRTGWEYGYTF
clone size: many; J gene: TRBJ2-5; V gene: TRBV12-5; CDR3 protein: CASGLVETQYF
clone size: many; J gene: TRBJ2-6; V gene: TRBV3-1; CDR3 protein: CASSQGLTSGANVLTF
clone size: many; J gene: TRBJ2-3; V gene: TRBV24-1; CDR3 protein: CATSDPRQRTDTQYF
clone size: many; J gene: TRBJ2-5; V gene: TRBV27; CDR3 protein: CASSLEGRETQYF
clone size: many; J gene: TRBJ2-2; V gene: TRBV3-1; CDR3 protein: CASSRELEVGELFF